One and the same sample provided the 25 T cell receptor beta chains below, sequenced in a study of cytomegalovirus exposure and HLA in healthy donors. The PCR had 60 Vbeta and 13 Jbeta primers. Method: immunoSEQ multiplex PCR; TCRdb's copy keeps in-frame clones and lacks some. The table lists 200,000 to 250,000 clones, approximately 82% of them singletons, with approximately 3.8% in the top ten. Input material: PBMCs. The source is a male donor in good health and CMV-seronegative.

The DNA for the CDR3 is TGTGCCAGCACCGGGACAGACCTACAGCCCCAGCATTTT. This encodes CASTGTDLQPQHF. The V call is TRBV6-1, the J call TRBJ1-5; TRBD1 agrees at 7 bases. The CDR3 has 13 amino acids. The junction had 7 bases not matched to a gene; V was cut back by 7 bases and J by 7 bases. Germline CDR1 and CDR2: MNHNS and SASEGT.

The chain couples TRBV6-5 to TRBJ1-3; tentative D call: TRBD1 (6 bases). The CDR3 has 15 residues. CDR1 is MNHEY, CDR2 SVGAGI, per germline. V lost 7 bases and J lost 4, with 17 bases in between. This chain's CDR3 is CASKITTGLGNTIYF. CDR3 DNA sequence: TGTGCCAGCAAAATTACAACAGGGTTGGGAAACACCATATATTTT.

CDR3 bases: TGTGCCAGCAGCTTCGATAGATACGAGCAGTACTTC. Encoded protein: CASSFDRYEQYF. V usage is TRBV7-8 and J usage is TRBJ2-7, with D unresolved. Looked up from germline, CDR1 is SGHVS and CDR2 is FQNEAQ. V was shortened by 3 bases and J by 4 bases, with 7 bases between the two germline ends. The CDR3 consists of 12 residues.

The chain carries TRBV29-1 and TRBJ2-7, with 9 positions matching TRBD2. Germline CDR1 reads SQVTM; CDR2 reads ANQGSEA. CDR3 length: 16 residues. The junction had 25 bases not matched to a gene; V was cut back by 6 bases and J by 13 bases. Written as DNA, the CDR3 is TGCAGCGTCCTACGCGGGACCGAAACCCTAGCGGGACTCCGATACTTC. It codes for CSVLRGTETLAGLRYF.

The CDR3 reads CASSLTPDRTTTDTQYF. The CDR3 DNA reads TGTGCCAGCAGTCTAACTCCCGACAGAACCACCACAGATACGCAGTATTTT. The chain recombines TRBV27 with TRBJ2-3, with D tentatively TRBD1 (5 bases). V was clipped by 5 bases and J by 2 bases, with 20 bases between them. The CDR3 is 17 residues long. Germline V gene data show CDR1 as MNHEY and CDR2 as SMNVEV (reference sequence).

This clone has just one count. The genes are TRBV27 and TRBJ2-7; 13 bases match TRBD2. Germline trimming cut 4 bases from V and 4 bases from J; bases unmatched to any gene: 4. Per the germline V gene, CDR1 is MNHEY and CDR2 is SMNVEV (reference sequence). The CDR3 is made up of 15 amino acids. As DNA, the CDR3 is TGTGCCAGCAGTTCCGGACTAGCGGGAGCTTACGAGCAGTACTTC. Its protein product is CASSSGLAGAYEQYF.

The genes are TRBV2 and TRBJ2-1, with TRBD1 matching over 9 bases. The V segment lost 1 base and the J segment 4 bases; nucleotides outside the gene matches: 2. This CDR3 has 15 amino acids. Per germline, CDR1 SNHLY and CDR2 FYNNEI. Here the CDR3 reads CASSEVGQGYNEQFF. CDR3 nucleotide sequence: TGTGCCAGCAGTGAAGTGGGACAGGGATACAATGAGCAGTTCTTC.

The chain links TRBV27 to TRBJ2-5; 9 nucleotides line up with TRBD2. The DNA end favors TRBJ2-7, so the J call may be wrong. CDR3 length equals 15 residues. Germline V gene lookup returns CDR1 MNHEY and CDR2 SMNVEV (reference sequence). Written as DNA, the CDR3 is TGTGCCAGCAGCCTTCTCGAAGCGGGAGGCTACGAGCAGTACTTC. Protein sequence: CASSLLEAGGYEQYF.

This chain joins TRBV18 and TRBJ1-1; weak D call: TRBD1 (5 bases). CDR1 and CDR2 (germline): KGHSH, LQKENI. V gave up 6 bases and J gave up 1 base, with 12 bases separating them. The CDR3 consists of 14 residues. The CDR3 loop reads CASSLGVGNTEAFF. The CDR3 region has the DNA TGTGCCAGCTCGCTAGGGGTAGGGAACACTGAAGCTTTCTTT.

This clone appeared a single time. At the DNA level, this CDR3 is encoded by other sequences in the same sample as well. The chain carries TRBV6-6 and TRBJ1-1, with a possible D match to TRBD1 (6 bases). Between the trimmed V and J ends, which lost 6 bases and 6 bases, there was a span of 14 bases. Germline values: CDR1 MNHNY, CDR2 SVGAGI (reference sequence). This CDR3 is 13 amino acids long. CDR3 nucleotides: TGTGCCAGCAGCCGCAGGGGACGGGCTGAAGCTTTCTTT. Translation: CASSRRGRAEAFF.

This chain uses TRBV9 with TRBJ2-7, with 8 nucleotides matching TRBD1. Trimming took 2 bases from V and 3 from J; bases not matched to a gene: 7. Germline loops: CDR1 SGDLS, CDR2 YYNGEE. The CDR3 spans 15 residues. CDR3 in amino acids: CASSVTWDRYYEQYF. CDR3 DNA: TGTGCCAGCAGCGTGACTTGGGACAGGTACTACGAGCAGTACTTC.

The chain joins TRBV5-1 to TRBJ2-1; 9 nucleotides agree with TRBD2. The CDR3 is made up of 15 amino acids. Germline lookup yields CDR1 SGHRS and CDR2 YFSETQ. Germline trimming cut 5 bases from V and 8 bases from J; bases unmatched to any gene: 11. The CDR3 region has the DNA TGCGCCAGCAGGTCCTTTAGCGGGAGCCACGATGAGCAGTTCTTC. It yields the protein CASRSFSGSHDEQFF.

The chain joins TRBV5-1 to TRBJ1-1; weak D call: TRBD1 (6 bases). Per germline, CDR1 SGHRS and CDR2 YFSETQ. The CDR3 contains 15 residues. Trimming pared 0 bases from V and 1 base from J, leaving 10 bases between. DNA of the CDR3: TGCGCCAGCAGCTTGGATGGACAGAGGAACACTGAAGCTTTCTTT. It is translated as CASSLDGQRNTEAFF.

This clone is a singleton in its sample. The CDR3 sequence: CASSPSLRQPLSGNTIYF. DNA for the CDR3: TGTGCCAGCAGCCCTAGCCTGCGGCAGCCACTCTCTGGAAACACCATATATTTT. The chain links TRBV7-8 to TRBJ1-3; D gene ambiguous. This CDR3 region has 18 residues. Germline values: CDR1 SGHVS, CDR2 FQNEAQ. The germline V and J ends were trimmed by 5 bases and 0 bases, with 20 bases remaining between them.

The V gene is TRBV28, the J gene TRBJ2-1; 11 bases align to TRBD2. Germline lookup yields CDR1 MDHEN and CDR2 SYDVKM. V was pared by 5 bases and J by 1 base, with 10 bases of the junction left unmatched. This CDR3 is 18 amino acids long. In DNA, the CDR3 is TGTGCCAGCAGTCGACCTAGCGGGAGGTTAGCGTCCTACAATGAGCAGTTCTTC. It translates to CASSRPSGRLASYNEQFF.

V and J are TRBV29-1 and TRBJ2-2; 9 bases align to TRBD1. The length of the CDR3 is 14 residues. V trimming: 6 bases; J trimming: 4 bases; junction bases outside the gene matches: 6. Germline V gives CDR1 SQVTM, CDR2 ANQGSEA. This CDR3 is CSVLGQGATGELFF. CDR3 nucleotides: TGCAGCGTGCTGGGACAGGGTGCCACCGGGGAGCTGTTTTTT.

This chain joins TRBV19 and TRBJ2-6, with 8 positions matching TRBD1. The V and J ends lost 7 bases and 0 bases, in that order; junction bases with no gene match: 11. CDR3 length equals 18 residues. Germline lookup yields CDR1 LNHDA and CDR2 SQIVND (reference sequence). In DNA form, the CDR3 reads TGTGCCAGTAACTTGGGGGACAGGTTCTCCTCTGGGGCCAACGTCCTGACTTTC. Encoded protein: CASNLGDRFSSGANVLTF.

The chain carries TRBV19 and TRBJ2-3, with D possibly being TRBD1 (6 bases). This CDR3 has 18 amino acids. Germline values: CDR1 LNHDA, CDR2 SQIVND (reference sequence). V dropped 3 bases and J dropped 4 bases, with 23 bases sitting between them. The CDR3 loop is CASSIEPLQGLGPDTQYF. CDR3 sequence (DNA): TGTGCCAGTAGTATTGAACCTCTACAGGGCCTTGGCCCAGATACGCAGTATTTT.

The chain combines TRBV30 with TRBJ2-5; TRBD2 matches 10 bases. V shed 2 bases, J shed 4 bases, and the junction held 7 bases outside the gene matches. The CDR3 covers 15 residues. Germline V gives CDR1 GTSNPN, CDR2 SVGIG (reference sequence). This CDR3 reads CAWSISGGGRETQYF. The CDR3 nucleotides read TGTGCCTGGAGTATAAGCGGGGGGGGGAGAGAGACCCAGTACTTC.

The rearrangement uses TRBV19 and TRBJ1-2, with a tentative D call TRBD1 (6 bases). The germline V gene has CDR1 LNHDA and CDR2 SQIVND (reference sequence). The CDR3 is 14 residues long. Trimming left V 6 bases short and J 4 bases short, with 15 bases between. In DNA, the CDR3 is TGTGCCAGTAGGACACAGGGAGTTTTCTATGGCTACACCTTC. Residues: CASRTQGVFYGYTF.

The chain is built from TRBV9 and TRBJ2-5, with 9 bases lining up with TRBD2. This CDR3 is built from 16 residues. The germline V gene encodes CDR1 SGDLS and CDR2 YYNGEE. The ends lost 5 bases at V and 0 bases at J; junction bases unmatched: 8. In nucleotides, the CDR3 is TGTGCCAGCAGTCTAGCGGGGACCCTGAACCAAGAGACCCAGTACTTC. Its translation: CASSLAGTLNQETQYF.

V and J are TRBV6-1 and TRBJ1-5, with 7 bases fitting TRBD1. Germline CDR1 MNHNS, CDR2 SASEGT. The CDR3 runs 14 residues. The trim removed 2 bases at V and 6 bases at J, leaving 4 bases unmatched. The CDR3 region has the DNA TGTGCCAGCAGTGAACGACAGGGAAGTCAGCCCCAGCATTTT. Protein: CASSERQGSQPQHF.

The CDR3 bases are TGTGCCAGCAGCACGACAGTATACAATGAGCAGTTCTTC. Translating it yields CASSTTVYNEQFF. The V gene is TRBV11-3, the J gene TRBJ2-1, with D possibly TRBD1 on 5 matching bases. Germline V gene sequence: CDR1 SGHNT, CDR2 YENEEA. The CDR3 runs to 13 residues. Between the trimmed V and J ends, which lost 5 bases and 4 bases, there was a span of 9 bases.

CDR3 protein: CASSIRGPDQETQYF. CDR3 DNA: TGTGCCAGTAGTATACGGGGTCCTGATCAAGAGACCCAGTACTTC. The rearrangement links TRBV19 to TRBJ2-5; tentatively, D is TRBD2 (5 bases). The CDR3 sequence is 15 residues long. The germline V gene has CDR1 LNHDA and CDR2 SQIVND (reference sequence). V was pared by 2 bases and J by 2 bases, with 12 bases between. The whole variable domain, remainder taken from reference TRBV19 and TRBJ2-5, is DGGITQSPKYLFRKEGQNVTLSCEQNLNHDAMYWYRQDPGQGLRLIYYSQIVNDFQKGDIAEGYSVSREKKESFPLTVTSAQKNPTAFYLCASSIRGPDQETQYFGPGTRLLVL.

The chain joins TRBV2 to TRBJ2-7, with D possibly being TRBD2 (7 bases). V lost 6 bases and J lost 6, with 15 bases in between. Germline values: CDR1 SNHLY, CDR2 FYNNEI. This CDR3 is built from 13 residues. CDR3 residues: CASRFGGLGEQYF. Here the CDR3 DNA reads TGTGCCAGCAGATTCGGGGGGCTCGGCGAGCAGTACTTC.